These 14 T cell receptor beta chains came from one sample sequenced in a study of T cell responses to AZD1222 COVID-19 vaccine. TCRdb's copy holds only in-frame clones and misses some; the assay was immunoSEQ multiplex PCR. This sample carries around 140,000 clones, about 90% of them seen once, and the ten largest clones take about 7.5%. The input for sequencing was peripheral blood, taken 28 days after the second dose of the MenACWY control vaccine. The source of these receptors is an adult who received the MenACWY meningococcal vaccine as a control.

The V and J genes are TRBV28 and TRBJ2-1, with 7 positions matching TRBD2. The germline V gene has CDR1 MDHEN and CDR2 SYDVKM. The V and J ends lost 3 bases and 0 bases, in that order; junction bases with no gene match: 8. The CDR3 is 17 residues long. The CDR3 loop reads CASSLGGGAISYNEQFF. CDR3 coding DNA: TGTGCCAGCAGTTTGGGGGGGGGAGCGATCTCCTACAATGAGCAGTTCTTC.

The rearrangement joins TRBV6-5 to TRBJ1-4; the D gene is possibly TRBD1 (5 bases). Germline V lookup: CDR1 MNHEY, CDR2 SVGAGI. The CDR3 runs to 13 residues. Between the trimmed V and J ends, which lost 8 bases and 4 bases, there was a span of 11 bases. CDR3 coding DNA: TGTGCCAGCCGAGACAGTAATAATGAAAAACTGTTTTTT. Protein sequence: CASRDSNNEKLFF.

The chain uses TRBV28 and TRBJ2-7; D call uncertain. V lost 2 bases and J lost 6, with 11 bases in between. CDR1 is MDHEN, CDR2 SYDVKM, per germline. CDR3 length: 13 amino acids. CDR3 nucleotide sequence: TGTGCCAGCAGTTTAATACAAGGGTTCGAGCAGTACTTC. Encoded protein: CASSLIQGFEQYF.

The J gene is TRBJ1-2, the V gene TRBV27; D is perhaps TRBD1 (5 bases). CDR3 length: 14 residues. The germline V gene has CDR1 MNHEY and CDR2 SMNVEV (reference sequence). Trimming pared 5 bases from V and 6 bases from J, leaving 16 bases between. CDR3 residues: CASSLSSRRDGYTF. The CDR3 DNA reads TGTGCCAGCAGTCTCTCGAGCCGCAGGGATGGCTACACCTTC.

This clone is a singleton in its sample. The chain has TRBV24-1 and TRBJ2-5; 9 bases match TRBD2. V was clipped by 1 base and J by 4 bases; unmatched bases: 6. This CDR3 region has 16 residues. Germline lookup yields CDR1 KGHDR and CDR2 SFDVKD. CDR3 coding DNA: TGTGCCACCAGTGATTTCCAGCGGGGGGAAGGAGAGACCCAGTACTTC. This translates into CATSDFQRGEGETQYF.

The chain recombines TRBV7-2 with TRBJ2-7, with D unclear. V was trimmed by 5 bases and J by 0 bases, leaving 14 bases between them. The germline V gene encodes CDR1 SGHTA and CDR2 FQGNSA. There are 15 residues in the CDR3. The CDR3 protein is CASSPRVGNSYEQYF. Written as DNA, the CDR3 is TGTGCCAGCAGCCCAAGGGTCGGAAACTCCTACGAGCAGTACTTC.

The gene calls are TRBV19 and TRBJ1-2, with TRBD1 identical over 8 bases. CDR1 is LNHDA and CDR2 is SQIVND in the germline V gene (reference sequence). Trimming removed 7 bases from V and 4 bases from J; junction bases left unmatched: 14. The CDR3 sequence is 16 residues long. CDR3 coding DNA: TGTGCCAGTACCTACCAGGGAGGGACAGGAGTCTATGGCTACACCTTC. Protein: CASTYQGGTGVYGYTF.

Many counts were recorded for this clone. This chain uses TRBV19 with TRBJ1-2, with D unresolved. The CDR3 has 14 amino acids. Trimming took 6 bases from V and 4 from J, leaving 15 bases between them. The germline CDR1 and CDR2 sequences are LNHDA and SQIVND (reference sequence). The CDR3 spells CASRDPMGFYGYTF. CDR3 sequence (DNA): TGTGCCAGTAGAGACCCCATGGGGTTCTATGGCTACACCTTC.

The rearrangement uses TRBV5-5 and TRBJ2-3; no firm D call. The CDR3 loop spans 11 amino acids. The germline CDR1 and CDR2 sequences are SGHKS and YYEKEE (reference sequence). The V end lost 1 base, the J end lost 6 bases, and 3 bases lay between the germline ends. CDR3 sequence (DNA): TGTGCCAGCAGCTTGCGGGATACGCAGTATTTT. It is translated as CASSLRDTQYF.

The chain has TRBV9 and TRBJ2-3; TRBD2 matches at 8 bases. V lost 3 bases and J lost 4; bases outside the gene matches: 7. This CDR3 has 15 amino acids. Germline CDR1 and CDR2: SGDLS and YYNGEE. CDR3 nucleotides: TGTGCCAGCAGCGACGAGCGGGGGTGGGCAGATACGCAGTATTTT. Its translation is CASSDERGWADTQYF.

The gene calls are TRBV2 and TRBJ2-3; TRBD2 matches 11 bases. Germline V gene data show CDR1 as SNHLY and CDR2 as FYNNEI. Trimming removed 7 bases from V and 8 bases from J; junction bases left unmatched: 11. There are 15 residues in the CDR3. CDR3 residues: CASINTLAGGGTQYF. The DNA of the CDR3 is TGTGCCAGCATCAACACTCTAGCGGGAGGCGGTACGCAGTATTTT.

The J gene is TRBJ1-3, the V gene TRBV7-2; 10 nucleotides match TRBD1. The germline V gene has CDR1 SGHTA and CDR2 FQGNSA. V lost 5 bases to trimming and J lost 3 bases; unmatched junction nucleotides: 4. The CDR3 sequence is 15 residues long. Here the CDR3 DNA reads TGTGCCAGCAGCGGTGGACAGGGGGATGGAAACACCATATATTTT. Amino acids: CASSGGQGDGNTIYF.

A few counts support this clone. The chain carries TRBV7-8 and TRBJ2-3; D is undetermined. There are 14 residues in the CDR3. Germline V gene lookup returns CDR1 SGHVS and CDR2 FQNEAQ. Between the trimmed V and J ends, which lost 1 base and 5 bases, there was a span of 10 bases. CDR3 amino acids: CASSLGSVGDTQYF. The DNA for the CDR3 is TGTGCCAGCAGCTTAGGGTCGGTGGGAGATACGCAGTATTTT.

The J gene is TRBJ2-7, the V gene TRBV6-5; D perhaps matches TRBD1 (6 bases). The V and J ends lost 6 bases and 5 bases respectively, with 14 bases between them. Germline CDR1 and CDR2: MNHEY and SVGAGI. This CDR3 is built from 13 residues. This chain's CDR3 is CASRHTGFDEQYF. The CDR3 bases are TGTGCCAGCAGGCACACAGGGTTCGACGAGCAGTACTTC.